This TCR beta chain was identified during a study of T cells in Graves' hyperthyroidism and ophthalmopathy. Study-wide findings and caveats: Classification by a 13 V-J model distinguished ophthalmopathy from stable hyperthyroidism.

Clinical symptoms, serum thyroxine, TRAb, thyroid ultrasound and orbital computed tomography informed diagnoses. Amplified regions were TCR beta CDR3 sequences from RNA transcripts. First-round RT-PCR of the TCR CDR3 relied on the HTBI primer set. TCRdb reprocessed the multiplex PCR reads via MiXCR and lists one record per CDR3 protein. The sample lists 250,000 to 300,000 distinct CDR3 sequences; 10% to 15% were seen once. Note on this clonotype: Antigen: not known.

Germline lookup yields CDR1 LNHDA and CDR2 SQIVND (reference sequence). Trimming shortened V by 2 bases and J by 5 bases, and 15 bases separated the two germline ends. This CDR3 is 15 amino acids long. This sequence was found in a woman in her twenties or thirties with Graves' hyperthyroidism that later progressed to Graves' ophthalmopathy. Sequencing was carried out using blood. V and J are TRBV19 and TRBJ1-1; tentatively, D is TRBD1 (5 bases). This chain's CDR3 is CASSINLGRRTEAFF. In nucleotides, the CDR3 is TGTGCCAGTAGTATAAACTTGGGGCGTCGGACTGAAGCTTTCTTT.